The 15 T cell receptor beta chains presented below share a single source sample, sequenced in a study of blood T cell repertoires in COVID-19. Data came from immunoSEQ multiplex PCR; TCRdb stores just in-frame clones and leaves some out. This sample carries about 250,000 clones, around 88% of them seen once, and the ten largest clones take around 0.84%. Sequences were obtained from peripheral blood. The receptors shown here come from a man aged 25 to 40 with acute or convalescent COVID-19.

This chain joins TRBV6-5 and TRBJ1-1, with D unresolved. Germline CDR1 is MNHEY and CDR2 is SVGAGI. The length of the CDR3 is 11 residues. V was trimmed by 6 bases and J by 5 bases, leaving 7 bases between them. The CDR3 here is CASRKRTEAFF. CDR3 in DNA: TGTGCCAGCAGGAAACGGACTGAAGCTTTCTTT.

The chain employs TRBV5-1 and TRBJ2-1; D possibly corresponds to TRBD2 (5 bases). Trimming stripped 4 bases from V and 7 bases from J, with 18 bases between. The CDR3 spans 15 residues. Germline loops: CDR1 SGHRS, CDR2 YFSETQ. The CDR3 bases are TGCGCCAGCAGCCCCCCGAAGCGGACCAATAATGAGCAGTTCTTC. Protein sequence: CASSPPKRTNNEQFF.

The chain joins TRBV27 to TRBJ2-3; no clear D gene. This CDR3 spans 14 amino acids. Trimming took 0 bases from V and 6 from J, leaving 10 bases between them. The V gene's germline CDR1 is MNHEY and CDR2 SMNVEV (reference sequence). CDR3 sequence reads: CASSLSFAPDTQYF. The CDR3 nucleotides are TGTGCCAGCAGTTTATCGTTCGCGCCGGATACGCAGTATTTT.

The rearrangement joins TRBV18 to TRBJ1-1, with 7 bases lining up with TRBD1. J was trimmed by 1 base and V by 4 bases; bases with no gene match: 9. Germline CDR1 KGHSH, CDR2 LQKENI. The CDR3 extends over 16 amino acids. CDR3 in amino acids: CASSRDSAGGNTEAFF. CDR3 nucleotide sequence: TGTGCCAGCTCACGGGATTCGGCAGGGGGGAACACTGAAGCTTTCTTT.

The chain employs TRBV19 and TRBJ2-2; 10 bases line up with TRBD1. V was clipped by 10 bases and J by 2 bases; unmatched bases: 4. The CDR3 is 14 residues long. The germline V gene encodes CDR1 LNHDA and CDR2 SQIVND (reference sequence). The CDR3 DNA follows: TGTGCCATAGGGACAGGGGATAACACCGGGGAGCTGTTTTTT. Its protein product is CAIGTGDNTGELFF.

The chain joins TRBV15 to TRBJ2-4, with D unresolved. The V gene lost 5 bases and the J gene lost 8 bases, with 7 bases spanning the gap. In germline, CDR1 is LNHNV, CDR2 YYDKDF (reference sequence). This CDR3 spans 11 amino acids. As DNA, the CDR3 is TGTGCCACCAGCGTAGAAGACATTCAGTACTTC. Protein: CATSVEDIQYF.

Written as DNA, the CDR3 is TGTGCCAGCTCACGAATAGGACAGGGAGGGAACACTGAAGCTTTCTTT. It codes for CASSRIGQGGNTEAFF. The chain joins TRBV18 to TRBJ1-1; 8 nucleotides match TRBD1. The ends lost 4 bases at V and 1 base at J; junction bases unmatched: 8. This CDR3 has 16 amino acids. The germline V gene has CDR1 KGHSH and CDR2 LQKENI.

CDR3 sequence: CASAPGTSGGDTQYF. The CDR3 nucleotides read TGTGCCAGCGCCCCCGGGACTAGCGGGGGGGATACGCAGTATTTT. The V gene is TRBV6-5, the J gene TRBJ2-3; 15 positions agree with TRBD2. Trimming removed 8 bases from V and 6 bases from J; junction bases left unmatched: 6. The CDR3 loop spans 15 amino acids. Germline V gives CDR1 MNHEY, CDR2 SVGAGI.

This clone has just one count. The CDR3, as DNA: TGTGCCAGCAGCTTACTAGCAGTGAACACTGAAGCTTTCTTT. Translated, it gives CASSLLAVNTEAFF. The V and J genes are TRBV7-9 and TRBJ1-1; the D is unclear. Per the germline V gene, CDR1 is SEHNR and CDR2 is FQNEAQ (reference sequence). Trimming left V 2 bases short and J 0 bases short, with 7 bases between. The CDR3 is 14 amino acids.

V usage is TRBV5-1 and J usage is TRBJ2-3; 10 bases align to TRBD1. The ends lost 1 base at V and 4 bases at J; junction bases unmatched: 9. This CDR3 region has 17 residues. The germline CDR1 and CDR2 sequences are SGHRS and YFSETQ. The chain's CDR3 is CASSLWGAGQGADTQYF. In DNA, the CDR3 is TGCGCCAGCAGCTTGTGGGGCGCCGGACAGGGGGCAGATACGCAGTATTTT.

This chain connects TRBV28 to TRBJ1-1; possible D gene TRBD1, 5 bases. The V gene's germline CDR1 is MDHEN and CDR2 SYDVKM. The CDR3 sequence is 14 residues long. Trimming stripped 2 bases from V and 7 bases from J, with 14 bases between. For the CDR3, the DNA is TGTGCCAGCAGTTTAAGGTCAGCTGGACATGAAGCTTTCTTT. It encodes CASSLRSAGHEAFF.

The V gene is TRBV7-2, the J gene TRBJ2-3, with D unclear. Trimming took off 1 base at V and 2 bases at J, with 13 bases between the two ends. CDR3 size: 16 residues. Germline lookup yields CDR1 SGHTA and CDR2 FQGNSA. The CDR3 loop reads CASSLGVSFYTDTQYF. In nucleotides, the CDR3 is TGTGCCAGCAGCTTAGGGGTTAGCTTTTACACAGATACGCAGTATTTT.

V gene TRBV24-1 combines with J gene TRBJ1-2; maybe TRBD1 (5 bases). V lost 4 bases and J 8 bases, leaving 13 bases between the germline ends. Germline V lookup: CDR1 KGHDR, CDR2 SFDVKD. The CDR3 spans 13 residues. CDR3 protein: CATSDHAGLGYTF. The CDR3 DNA is TGTGCCACCAGTGACCACGCGGGACTCGGCTACACCTTC.

This clone has just a few counts. The genes are TRBV4-1 and TRBJ2-2; tentative D call: TRBD1 (5 bases). CDR3 length equals 15 residues. Trimming took 1 base from V and 4 from J, leaving 10 bases between them. Per germline, CDR1 MGHRA and CDR2 YSYEKL. CDR3 coding DNA: TGCGCCAGCAGCCAAGCCAGGGCTGCCACCGGGGAGCTGTTTTTT. This translates into CASSQARAATGELFF.

The gene calls are TRBV19 and TRBJ2-7, with TRBD1 matching 7 bases. This CDR3 has 15 amino acids. CDR1 LNHDA and CDR2 SQIVND come from the germline V gene (reference sequence). V gave up 4 bases and J gave up 2 bases; unmatched junction bases: 8. The CDR3 spells CASSTDRDRTYEQYF. The CDR3 DNA sequence: TGTGCCAGTAGTACCGACCGGGACAGAACCTACGAGCAGTACTTC.